This T cell receptor (beta chain) was recorded in a study of neurological immune-mediated disorders (dated by TCRdb to between 2018 and 2021). Some background on the complete study: Peripheral blood TCR-beta repertoires from HTLV-I-associated myelopathy (HAM/TSP) patients, multiple sclerosis patients and healthy controls were compared by UMI-based sequencing. Of the 65 to 70 subjects in the cohort, about 15 were HAM/TSP patients, roughly 35 were multiple sclerosis patients, and around 20 were healthy controls. To precisely calculate how much the frequency of each individual clone varied, libraries were sequenced in technical triplicate. The 90 to 120 TCR-beta libraries covered PBMC samples along with longitudinal samples, technical triplicates, and paired sorted CD4+ and CD8+ T-cell subsets.

Results the study describes overall, beyond this receptor: Expanded clones from different subjects shared no identical CDR3 amino acid sequences, which suggests that TCR-beta repertoires were private in all groups. TCR clonal expansion was greatest in HAM/TSP patients and smallest in MS patients, who ranked below even healthy controls.

The time point tag for this specimen amounts to: technical triplicate 3. For the sorted-subset TCR libraries, the starting material was around 1 million sorted CD4+ or CD8+ T cells. Peripheral blood was subjected to Ficoll-Hypaque density gradient centrifugation to isolate PBMCs, which were then cryopreserved in liquid nitrogen. Paired sorted CD4+ and CD8+ subsets came from healthy controls, HAM/TSP patients and MS patients. To synthesize cDNA, template-switch 5'RACE was performed with a primer carrying a 10-nucleotide random unique molecular identifier so that each TCR transcript was tagged. Each sequencing run produced over 180 million TCR-beta sequences covering 15-18 subjects. Total RNA was extracted with the RNeasy kit. The KAPA Real-time Library Amplification kit was used to amplify TCR-beta VDJ regions with primers targeting the TCR constant region and the 5'RACE anchor. A first PCR added sample indexes and Illumina adaptors, and a second PCR then raised library yield. After purification with Ampure beads, the TCR product of roughly 650 bp was size-selected on a 2% E-gel SizeSelection system. Before pooling, library quality was assessed on a Bioanalyzer, concentration was determined with Qubit, and library quantification was performed with the Kapa Library Quantification kit. Paired-end 2 x 150 bp sequencing of the libraries was performed on an Illumina HiSeq 2500. To increase sequence diversity, roughly 24-31% phiX was spiked into each library pool. In the source study's methods: The quality-filtered reads were processed with the UMI-based MiGEC pipeline, whose error correction step removed more than 90% of the raw TCR sequences. VDJ genes were aligned to IMGT germline references, and each clonotype was defined by a unique CDR3 amino acid sequence together with V-J genes. VDJtools evaluated clonal expansion, Shannon diversity and CDR3 relatedness (CalcPairwiseDistances, ClusterSamples); CLCbio workbench built phylogenetic trees. Using coefficient-of-variation modelling across technical triplicates, the study counted a clone as expanded if it had at least 8 unique UMIs. The public reads were reprocessed in TCRdb via fastp at Q25 and MiXCR, keeping in-frame beta chains. Identical CDR3 protein sequences are pooled into one entry, listed with their most common genes and DNA. In this record, the V and J calls reflect TCRdb's handling and not the investigators' own analysis. The sample yields about 31,000 distinct CDR3 sequences; 15% to 20% were counted once. The ten largest clones represent 4.5% to 5% of the sample.

This clonotype was seen repeatedly, ten times or more. Its antigen specificity is not known. No quality values exist for individual bases; no much larger clone is one base distant. There are 16 amino acids in the CDR3, from cysteine to phenylalanine inclusive. CDR3 DNA is the only sequence kept; it has 48 bases, read in frame from the first base. Trimming accounts for 8 bases at V and 0 bases at J, while the number of junction bases matched to no gene is 9. From a lookup of the germline V gene, CDR1 and CDR2 are SGHVS and FQNEAQ. The sequence derives from a female donor with HTLV-1-associated myelopathy (HAM/TSP). The V and J segments used are TRBV7-8 and TRBJ2-3, and 9 junctional nucleotides match TRBD2. The specimen was CD4+ T cells from blood. The CDR3 reads CASERGATYSTDTQYF. The sequenced DNA is TGTGCCAGCGAGCGGGGGGCGACTTATAGCACAGATACGCAGTATTTT.